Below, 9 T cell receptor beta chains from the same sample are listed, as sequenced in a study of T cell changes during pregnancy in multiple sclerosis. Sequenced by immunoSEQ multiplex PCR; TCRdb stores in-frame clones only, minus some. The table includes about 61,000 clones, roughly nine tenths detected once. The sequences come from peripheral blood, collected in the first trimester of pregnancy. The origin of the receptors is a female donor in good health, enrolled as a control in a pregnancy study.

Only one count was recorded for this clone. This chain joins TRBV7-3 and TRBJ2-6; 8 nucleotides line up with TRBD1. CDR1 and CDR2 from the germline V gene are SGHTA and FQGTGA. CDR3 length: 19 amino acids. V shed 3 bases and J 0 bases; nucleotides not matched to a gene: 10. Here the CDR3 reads CASSFLRDRLHSGANVLTF. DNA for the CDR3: TGTGCCAGCAGCTTCCTCCGGGACAGGTTACACTCTGGGGCCAACGTCCTGACTTTC. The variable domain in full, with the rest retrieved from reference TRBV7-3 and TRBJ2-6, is GAGVSQTPSNKVTEKGKYVELRCDPISGHTALYWYRQSLGQGPEFLIYFQGTGAADDSGLPNDRFFAVRPEGSVSTLKIQRTERGDSAVYLCASSFLRDRLHSGANVLTFGAGSRLTVL.

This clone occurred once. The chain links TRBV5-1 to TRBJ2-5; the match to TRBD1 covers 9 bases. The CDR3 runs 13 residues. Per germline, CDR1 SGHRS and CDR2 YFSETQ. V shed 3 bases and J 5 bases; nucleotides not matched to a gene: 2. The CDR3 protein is CASSYGQGETQYF. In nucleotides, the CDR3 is TGCGCCAGCAGCTACGGACAGGGGGAGACCCAGTACTTC.

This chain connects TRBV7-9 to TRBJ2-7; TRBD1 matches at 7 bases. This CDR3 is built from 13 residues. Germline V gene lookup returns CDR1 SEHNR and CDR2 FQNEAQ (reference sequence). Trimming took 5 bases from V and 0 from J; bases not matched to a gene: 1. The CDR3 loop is CASSGTVSYEQYF. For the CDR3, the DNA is TGTGCCAGCAGCGGGACAGTCTCCTACGAGCAGTACTTC.

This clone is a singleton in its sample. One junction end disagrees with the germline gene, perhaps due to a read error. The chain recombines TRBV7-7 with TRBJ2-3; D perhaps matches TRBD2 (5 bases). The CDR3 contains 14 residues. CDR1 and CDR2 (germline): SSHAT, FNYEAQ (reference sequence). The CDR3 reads CASSLGAGTDTQYF. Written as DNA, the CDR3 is TGTGCTAGCAGCTTGGGAGCGGGCACAGATACGCAGTATTTT.

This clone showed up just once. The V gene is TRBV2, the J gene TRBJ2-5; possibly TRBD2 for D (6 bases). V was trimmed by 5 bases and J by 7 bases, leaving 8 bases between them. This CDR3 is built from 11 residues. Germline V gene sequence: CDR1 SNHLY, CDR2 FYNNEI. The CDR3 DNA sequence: TGTGCCAGCAGTACGGAGGGGACCCAGTACTTC. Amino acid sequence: CASSTEGTQYF.

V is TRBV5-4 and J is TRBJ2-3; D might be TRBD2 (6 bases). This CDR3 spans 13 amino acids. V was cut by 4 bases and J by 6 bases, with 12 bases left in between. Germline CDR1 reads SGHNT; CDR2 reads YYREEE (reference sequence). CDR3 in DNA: TGTGCCAGCAGCCCAGGAGGGACCGATACGCAGTATTTT. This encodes CASSPGGTDTQYF.

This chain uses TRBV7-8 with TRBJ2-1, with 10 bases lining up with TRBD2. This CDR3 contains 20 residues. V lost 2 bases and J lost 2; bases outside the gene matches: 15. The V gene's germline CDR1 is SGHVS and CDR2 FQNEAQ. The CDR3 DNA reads TGTGCCAGCAGCTTAAGAAGTCGTAGCGGGAGGTTCTTTGCCTACAATGAGCAGTTCTTC. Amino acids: CASSLRSRSGRFFAYNEQFF. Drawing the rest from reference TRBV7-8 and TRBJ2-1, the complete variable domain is GAGVSQSPRYKVAKRGQDVALRCDPISGHVSLFWYQQALGQGPEFLTYFQNEAQLDKSGLPSDRFFAERPEGSVSTLKIQRTQQEDSAVYLCASSLRSRSGRFFAYNEQFFGPGTRLTVL.

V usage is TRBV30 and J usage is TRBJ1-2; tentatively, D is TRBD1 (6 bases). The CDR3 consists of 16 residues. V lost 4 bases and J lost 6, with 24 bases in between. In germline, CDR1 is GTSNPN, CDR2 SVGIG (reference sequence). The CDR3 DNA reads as TGTGCCTGGACCGCCCTTGGGACGGGCGGGGGCAATGGCTACACCTTC. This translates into CAWTALGTGGGNGYTF.

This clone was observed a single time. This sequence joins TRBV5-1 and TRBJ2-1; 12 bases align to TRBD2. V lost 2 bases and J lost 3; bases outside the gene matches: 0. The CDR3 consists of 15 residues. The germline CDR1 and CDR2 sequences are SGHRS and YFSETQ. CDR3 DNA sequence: TGCGCCAGCAGCTTACTAGCGGGAGGCTACAATGAGCAGTTCTTC. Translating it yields CASSLLAGGYNEQFF. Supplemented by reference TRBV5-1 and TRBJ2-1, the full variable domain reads KAGVTQTPRYLIKTRGQQVTLSCSPISGHRSVSWYQQTPGQGLQFLFEYFSETQRNKGNFPGRFSGRQFSNSRSEMNVSTLELGDSALYLCASSLLAGGYNEQFFGPGTRLTVL.